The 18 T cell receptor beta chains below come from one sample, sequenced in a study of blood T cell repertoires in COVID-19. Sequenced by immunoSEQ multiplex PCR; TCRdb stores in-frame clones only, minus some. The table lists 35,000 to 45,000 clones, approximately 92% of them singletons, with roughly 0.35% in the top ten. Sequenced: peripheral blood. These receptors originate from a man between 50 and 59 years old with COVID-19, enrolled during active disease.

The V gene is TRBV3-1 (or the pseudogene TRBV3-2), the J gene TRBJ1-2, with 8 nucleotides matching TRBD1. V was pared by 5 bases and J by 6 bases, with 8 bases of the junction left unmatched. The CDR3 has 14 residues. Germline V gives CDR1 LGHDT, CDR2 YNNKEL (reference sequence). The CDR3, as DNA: TGTGCCAGCAGCTTACAGGGGGGAGGGGATGGCTACACCTTC. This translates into CASSLQGGGDGYTF.

The CDR3 loop reads CASHRGRNYGYTF. The CDR3 bases are TGTGCCAGCCACAGGGGGCGGAACTATGGCTACACCTTC. The chain couples TRBV4-2 to TRBJ1-2, with 9 bases identical to TRBD1. V shed 8 bases, J shed 2 bases, and the junction held 3 bases outside the gene matches. The CDR3 has 13 amino acids. The germline CDR1 and CDR2 sequences are LGHNA and YNFKEQ.

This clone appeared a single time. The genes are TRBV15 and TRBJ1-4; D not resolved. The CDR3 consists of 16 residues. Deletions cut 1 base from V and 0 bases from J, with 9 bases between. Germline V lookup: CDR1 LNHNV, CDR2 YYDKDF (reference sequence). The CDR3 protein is CATSRVAGATNEKLFF. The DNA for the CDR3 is TGTGCCACCAGCAGAGTTGCCGGGGCAACTAATGAAAAACTGTTTTTT.

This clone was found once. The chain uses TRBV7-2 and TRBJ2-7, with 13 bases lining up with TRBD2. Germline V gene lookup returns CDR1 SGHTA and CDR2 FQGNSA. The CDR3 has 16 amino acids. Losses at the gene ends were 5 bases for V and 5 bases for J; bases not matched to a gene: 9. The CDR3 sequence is CASSTRTSGSLDEQYF. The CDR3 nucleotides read TGTGCCAGCAGCACCCGGACTAGCGGGAGTCTAGACGAGCAGTACTTC.

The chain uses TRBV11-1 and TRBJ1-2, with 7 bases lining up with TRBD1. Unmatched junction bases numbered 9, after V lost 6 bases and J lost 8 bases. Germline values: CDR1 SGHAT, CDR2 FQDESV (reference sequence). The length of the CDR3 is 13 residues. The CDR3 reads CASSSTGFYGYTF. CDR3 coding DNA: TGTGCCAGCAGTTCGACAGGGTTTTACGGCTACACCTTC.

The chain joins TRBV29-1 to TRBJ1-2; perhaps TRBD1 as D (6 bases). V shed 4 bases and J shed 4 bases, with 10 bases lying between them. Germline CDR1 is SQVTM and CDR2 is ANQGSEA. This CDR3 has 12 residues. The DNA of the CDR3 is TGCAGCGTTGCGACAGGATCCTATGGCTACACCTTC. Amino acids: CSVATGSYGYTF.

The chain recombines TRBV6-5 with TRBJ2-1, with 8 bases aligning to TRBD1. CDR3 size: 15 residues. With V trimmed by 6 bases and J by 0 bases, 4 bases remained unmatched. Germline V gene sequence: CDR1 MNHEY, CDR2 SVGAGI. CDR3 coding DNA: TGTGCCAGCAGGATGGACAGGGACTCCTACAATGAGCAGTTCTTC. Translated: CASRMDRDSYNEQFF.

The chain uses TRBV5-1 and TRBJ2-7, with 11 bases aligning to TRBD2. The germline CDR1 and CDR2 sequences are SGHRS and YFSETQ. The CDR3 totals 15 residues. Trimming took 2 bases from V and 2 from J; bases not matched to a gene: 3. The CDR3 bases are TGCGCCAGCAGCTTCCTAGCGGGAGGCACCTACGAGCAGTACTTC. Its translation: CASSFLAGGTYEQYF.

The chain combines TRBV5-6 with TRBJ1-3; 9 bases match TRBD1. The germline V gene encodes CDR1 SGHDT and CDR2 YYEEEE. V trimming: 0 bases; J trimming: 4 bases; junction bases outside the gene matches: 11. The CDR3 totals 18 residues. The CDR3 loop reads CASSLGVAGTGPGNTIYF. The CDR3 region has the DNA TGTGCCAGCAGCTTGGGGGTAGCGGGGACAGGGCCCGGAAACACCATATATTTT.

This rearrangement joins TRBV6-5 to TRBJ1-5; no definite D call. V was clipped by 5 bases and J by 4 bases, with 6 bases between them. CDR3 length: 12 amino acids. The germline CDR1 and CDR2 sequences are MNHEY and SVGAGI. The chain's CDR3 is CASSLPNQPQHF. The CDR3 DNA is TGTGCCAGCAGTCTCCCTAATCAGCCCCAGCATTTT.

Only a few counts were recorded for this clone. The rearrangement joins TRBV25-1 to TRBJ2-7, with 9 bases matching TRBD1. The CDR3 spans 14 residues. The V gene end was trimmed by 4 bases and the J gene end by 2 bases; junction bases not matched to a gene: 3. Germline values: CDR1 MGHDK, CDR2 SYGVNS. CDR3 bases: TGTGCCAGCAGTGGGAGACAGGGGGCCTACGAGCAGTACTTC. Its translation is CASSGRQGAYEQYF.

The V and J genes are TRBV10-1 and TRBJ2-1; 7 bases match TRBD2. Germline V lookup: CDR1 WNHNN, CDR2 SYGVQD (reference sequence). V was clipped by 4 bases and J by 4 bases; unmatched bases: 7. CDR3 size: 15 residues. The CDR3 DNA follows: TGCGCCAGCAGTGGGCCTAGCGGAGATTACAATGAGCAGTTCTTC. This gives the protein CASSGPSGDYNEQFF.

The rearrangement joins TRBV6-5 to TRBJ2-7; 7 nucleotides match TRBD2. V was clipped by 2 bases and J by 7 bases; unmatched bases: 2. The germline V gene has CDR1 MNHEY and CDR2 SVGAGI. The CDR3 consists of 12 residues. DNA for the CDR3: TGTGCCAGCAGTTACGCGGGGGATGAGCAGTACTTC. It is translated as CASSYAGDEQYF.

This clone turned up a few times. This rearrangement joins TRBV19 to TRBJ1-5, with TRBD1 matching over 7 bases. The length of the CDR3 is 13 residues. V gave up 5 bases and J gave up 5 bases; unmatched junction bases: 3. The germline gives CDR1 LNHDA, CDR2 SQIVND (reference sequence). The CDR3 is CASSATGDQPQHF. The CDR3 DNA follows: TGTGCCAGTAGTGCCACAGGGGATCAGCCCCAGCATTTT.

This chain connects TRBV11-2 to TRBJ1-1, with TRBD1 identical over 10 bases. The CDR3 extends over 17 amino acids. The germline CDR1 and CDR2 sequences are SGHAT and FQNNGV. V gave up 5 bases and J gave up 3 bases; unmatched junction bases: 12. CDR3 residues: CASSLSGTGVLDTEAFF. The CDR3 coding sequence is TGTGCCAGCAGCCTGTCCGGGACAGGGGTGCTCGACACTGAAGCTTTCTTT.

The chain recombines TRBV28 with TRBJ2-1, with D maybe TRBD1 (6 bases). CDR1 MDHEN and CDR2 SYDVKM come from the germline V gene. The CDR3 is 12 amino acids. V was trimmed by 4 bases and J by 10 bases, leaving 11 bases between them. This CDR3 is CASSSQGLEQFF. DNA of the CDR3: TGTGCCAGCAGTTCACAGGGTTTGGAGCAGTTCTTC.

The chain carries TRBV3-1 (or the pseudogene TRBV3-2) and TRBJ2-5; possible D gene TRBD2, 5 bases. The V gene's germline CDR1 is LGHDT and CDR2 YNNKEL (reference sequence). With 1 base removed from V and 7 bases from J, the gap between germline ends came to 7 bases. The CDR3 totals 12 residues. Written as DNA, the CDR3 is TGTGCCAGCAGCCAAGGGGCGGGGACCCAGTACTTC. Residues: CASSQGAGTQYF.

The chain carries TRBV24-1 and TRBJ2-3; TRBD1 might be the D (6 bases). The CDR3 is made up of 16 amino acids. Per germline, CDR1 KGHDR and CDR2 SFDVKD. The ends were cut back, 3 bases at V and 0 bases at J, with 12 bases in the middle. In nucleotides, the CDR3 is TGTGCCACCAGTGATCCCAGGGGACACAGCACAGATACGCAGTATTTT. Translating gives CATSDPRGHSTDTQYF.